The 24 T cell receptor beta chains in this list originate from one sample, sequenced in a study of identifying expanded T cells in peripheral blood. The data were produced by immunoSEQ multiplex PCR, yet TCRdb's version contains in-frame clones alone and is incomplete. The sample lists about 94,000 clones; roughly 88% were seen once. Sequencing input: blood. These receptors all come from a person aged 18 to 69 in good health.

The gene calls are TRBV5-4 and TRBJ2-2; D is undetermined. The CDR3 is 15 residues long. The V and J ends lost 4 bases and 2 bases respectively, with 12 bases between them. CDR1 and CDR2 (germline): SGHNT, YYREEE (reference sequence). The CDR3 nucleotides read TGTGCCAGCAGCCATTCACGGGCCAACACCGGGGAGCTGTTTTTT. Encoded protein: CASSHSRANTGELFF.

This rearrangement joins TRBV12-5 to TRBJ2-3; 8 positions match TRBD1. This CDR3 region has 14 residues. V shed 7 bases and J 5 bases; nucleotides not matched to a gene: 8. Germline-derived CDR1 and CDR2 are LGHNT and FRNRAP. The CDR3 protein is CASAARGRIDTQYF. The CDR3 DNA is TGTGCTAGTGCGGCCAGGGGGCGTATAGATACGCAGTATTTT.

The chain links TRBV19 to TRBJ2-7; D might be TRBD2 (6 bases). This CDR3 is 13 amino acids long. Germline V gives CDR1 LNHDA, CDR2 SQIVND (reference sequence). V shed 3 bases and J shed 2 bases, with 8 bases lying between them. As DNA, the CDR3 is TGTGCCAGTAGTATCGGGAGTCCCTACGAGCAGTACTTC. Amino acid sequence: CASSIGSPYEQYF.

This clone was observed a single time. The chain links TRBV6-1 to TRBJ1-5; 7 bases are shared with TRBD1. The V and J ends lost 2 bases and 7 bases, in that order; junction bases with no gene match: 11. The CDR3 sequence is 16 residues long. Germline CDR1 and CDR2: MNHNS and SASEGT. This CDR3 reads CASSETDDRAYQPQHF. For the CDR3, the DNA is TGTGCCAGCAGTGAAACGGATGACAGGGCGTACCAGCCCCAGCATTTT.

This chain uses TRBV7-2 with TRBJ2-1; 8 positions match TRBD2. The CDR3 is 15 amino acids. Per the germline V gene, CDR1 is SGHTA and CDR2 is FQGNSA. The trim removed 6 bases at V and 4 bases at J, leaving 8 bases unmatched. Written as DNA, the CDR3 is TGTGCCAGCAGAAGTAGCGGGGCCGATTACAATGAGCAGTTCTTC. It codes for CASRSSGADYNEQFF.

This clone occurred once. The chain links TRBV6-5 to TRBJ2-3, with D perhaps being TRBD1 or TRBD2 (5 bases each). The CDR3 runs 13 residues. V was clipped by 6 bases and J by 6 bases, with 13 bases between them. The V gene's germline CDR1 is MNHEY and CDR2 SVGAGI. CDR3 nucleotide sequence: TGTGCCAGCAGAGACCGGGACCGGGATACGCAGTATTTT. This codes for CASRDRDRDTQYF.

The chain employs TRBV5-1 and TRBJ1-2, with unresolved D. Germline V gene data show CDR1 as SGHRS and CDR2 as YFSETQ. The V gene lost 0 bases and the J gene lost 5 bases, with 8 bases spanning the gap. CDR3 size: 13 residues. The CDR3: CASSLDPLYGYTF. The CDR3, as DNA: TGCGCCAGCAGCTTGGATCCCCTGTATGGCTACACCTTC.

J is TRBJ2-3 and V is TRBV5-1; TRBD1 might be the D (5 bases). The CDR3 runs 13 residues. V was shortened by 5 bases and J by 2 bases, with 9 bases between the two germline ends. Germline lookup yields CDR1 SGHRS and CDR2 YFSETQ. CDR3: CASRQVPTDTQYF. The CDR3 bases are TGCGCCAGCAGACAGGTCCCCACAGATACGCAGTATTTT.

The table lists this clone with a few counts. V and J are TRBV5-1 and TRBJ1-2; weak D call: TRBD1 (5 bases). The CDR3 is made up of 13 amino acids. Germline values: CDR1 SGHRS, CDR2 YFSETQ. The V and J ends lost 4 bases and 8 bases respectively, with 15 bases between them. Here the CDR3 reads CASSTRGSWGYTF. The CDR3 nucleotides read TGCGCCAGCAGCACGAGGGGAAGCTGGGGCTACACCTTC.

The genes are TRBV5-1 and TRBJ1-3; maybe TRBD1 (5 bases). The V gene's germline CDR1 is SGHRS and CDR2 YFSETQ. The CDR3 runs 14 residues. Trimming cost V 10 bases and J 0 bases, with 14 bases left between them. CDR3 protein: CASQEDISGNTIYF. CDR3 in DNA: TGCGCCTCTCAAGAGGACATCTCTGGAAACACCATATATTTT.

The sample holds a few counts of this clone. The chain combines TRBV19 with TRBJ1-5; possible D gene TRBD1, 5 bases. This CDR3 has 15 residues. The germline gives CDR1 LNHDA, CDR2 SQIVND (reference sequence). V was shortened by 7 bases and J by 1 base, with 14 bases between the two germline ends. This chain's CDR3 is CASTRAGRSNQPQHF. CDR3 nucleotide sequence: TGTGCCAGTACAAGGGCAGGGAGGAGCAATCAGCCCCAGCATTTT.

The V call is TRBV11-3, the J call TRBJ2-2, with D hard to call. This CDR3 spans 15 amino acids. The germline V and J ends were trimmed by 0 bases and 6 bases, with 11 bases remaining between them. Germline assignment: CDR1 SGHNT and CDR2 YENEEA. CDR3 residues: CASSLEGTPPGELFF. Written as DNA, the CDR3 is TGTGCCAGCAGCTTAGAGGGCACACCACCCGGGGAGCTGTTTTTT.

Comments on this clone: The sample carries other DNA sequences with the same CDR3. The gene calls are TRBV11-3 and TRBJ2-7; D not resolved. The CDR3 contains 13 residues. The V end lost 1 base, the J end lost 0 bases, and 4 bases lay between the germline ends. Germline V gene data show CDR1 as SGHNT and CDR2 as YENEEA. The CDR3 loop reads CASSLGGSYEQYF. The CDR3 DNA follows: TGTGCCAGCAGCTTAGGAGGCTCCTACGAGCAGTACTTC.

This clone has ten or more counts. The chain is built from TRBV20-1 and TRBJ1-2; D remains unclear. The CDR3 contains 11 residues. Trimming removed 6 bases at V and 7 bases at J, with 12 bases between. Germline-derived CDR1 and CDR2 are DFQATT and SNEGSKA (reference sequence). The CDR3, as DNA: TGCAGTGCCCGGGTCCAGTTTGGCTACACCTTC. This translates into CSARVQFGYTF.

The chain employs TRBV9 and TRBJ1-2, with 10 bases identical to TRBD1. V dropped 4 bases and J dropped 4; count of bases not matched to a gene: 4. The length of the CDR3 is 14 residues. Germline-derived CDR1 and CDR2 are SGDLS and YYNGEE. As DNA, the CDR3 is TGTGCCAGCAGCTCCCGGGACAGGGGCTATGGCTACACCTTC. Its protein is CASSSRDRGYGYTF.

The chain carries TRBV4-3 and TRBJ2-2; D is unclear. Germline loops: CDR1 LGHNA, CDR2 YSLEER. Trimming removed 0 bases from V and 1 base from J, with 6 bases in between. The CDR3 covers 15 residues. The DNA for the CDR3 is TGCGCCAGCAGCCAAGATAGGGAGAACACCGGGGAGCTGTTTTTT. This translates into CASSQDRENTGELFF.

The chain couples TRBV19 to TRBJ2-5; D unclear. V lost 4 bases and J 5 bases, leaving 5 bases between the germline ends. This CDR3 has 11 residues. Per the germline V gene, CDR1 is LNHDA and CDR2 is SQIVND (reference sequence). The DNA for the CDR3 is TGTGCCAGTAGTACGCGGGAGACCCAGTACTTC. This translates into CASSTRETQYF.

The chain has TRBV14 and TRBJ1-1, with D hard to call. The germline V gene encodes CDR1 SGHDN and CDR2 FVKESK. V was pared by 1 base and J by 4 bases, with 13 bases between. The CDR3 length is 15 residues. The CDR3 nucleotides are TGTGCCAGCAGCCAAGTAGCGGCGGGAACCACTGAAGCTTTCTTT. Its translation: CASSQVAAGTTEAFF.

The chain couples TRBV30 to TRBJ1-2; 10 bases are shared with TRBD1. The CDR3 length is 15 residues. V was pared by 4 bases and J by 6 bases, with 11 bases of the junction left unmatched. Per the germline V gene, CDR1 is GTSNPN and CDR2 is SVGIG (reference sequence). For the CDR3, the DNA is TGTGCCTGGACCAAGGACAGGGGGTTGGTGAATGGCTACACCTTC. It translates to CAWTKDRGLVNGYTF.

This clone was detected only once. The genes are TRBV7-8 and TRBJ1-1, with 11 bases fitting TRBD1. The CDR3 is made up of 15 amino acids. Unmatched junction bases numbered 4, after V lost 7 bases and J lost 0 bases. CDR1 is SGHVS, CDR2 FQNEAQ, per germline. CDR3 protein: CASTWTGGLNTEAFF. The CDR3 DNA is TGTGCCAGCACCTGGACAGGGGGCCTGAACACTGAAGCTTTCTTT.

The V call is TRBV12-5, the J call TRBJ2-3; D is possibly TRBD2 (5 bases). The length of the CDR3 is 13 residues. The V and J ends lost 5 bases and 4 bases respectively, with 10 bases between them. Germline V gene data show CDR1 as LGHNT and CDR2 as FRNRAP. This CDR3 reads CASGVTRADTQYF. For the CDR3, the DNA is TGTGCTAGTGGTGTGACGAGGGCAGATACGCAGTATTTT.

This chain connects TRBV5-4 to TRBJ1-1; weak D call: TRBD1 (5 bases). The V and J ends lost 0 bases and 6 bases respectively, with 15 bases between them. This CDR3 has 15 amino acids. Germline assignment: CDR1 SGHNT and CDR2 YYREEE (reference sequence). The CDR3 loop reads CASSLVGRRMSEAFF. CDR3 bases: TGTGCCAGCAGCTTGGTGGGACGGAGAATGTCTGAAGCTTTCTTT.

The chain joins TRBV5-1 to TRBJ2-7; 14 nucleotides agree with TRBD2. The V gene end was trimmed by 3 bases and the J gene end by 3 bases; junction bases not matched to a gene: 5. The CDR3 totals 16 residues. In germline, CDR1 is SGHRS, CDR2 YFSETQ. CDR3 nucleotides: TGCGCCAGCAGCTCCGGGACTAGCGGGAGCCGCTACGAGCAGTACTTC. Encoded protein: CASSSGTSGSRYEQYF.

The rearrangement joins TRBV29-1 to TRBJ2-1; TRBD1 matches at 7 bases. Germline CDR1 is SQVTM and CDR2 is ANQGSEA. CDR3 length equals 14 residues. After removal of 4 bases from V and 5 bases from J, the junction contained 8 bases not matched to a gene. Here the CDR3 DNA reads TGCAGCGTTGGACAGGGCGGAATTCACAATGAGCAGTTCTTC. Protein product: CSVGQGGIHNEQFF.